The present entry profiles one TCR beta chain with its context. Antigen specificity is unknown. Here immunoSEQ multiplex PCR was the method, and the copy in TCRdb shows in-frame clones only, minus some. This repertoire shows some 700,000 clones, 90% found once; its top ten account for less than 40%. This CDR3 region has 16 residues. Germline CDR1 is LGHNA and CDR2 is YSLEER. Unmatched junction bases numbered 10, after V lost 0 bases and J lost 6 bases. This sample is drawn from a study of shared clonotypes between healthy human individuals. Whole-study results and caveats: Among non-shared clonotypes, generation probabilities were lower than among those shared by all four donors.

Healthy adults negative for HIV, lacking recent acute infections or vaccinations, served as donors. The material sequenced was memory CD8+ T cells from PBMCs. Subset noted: CD45RO+ cells pooled with CCR7-negative TemRA cells. The origin of this receptor is a man younger than 35 in good health. Some clones in this sample may be carry-over from other donors' samples. The chain links TRBV4-3 to TRBJ2-5; 7 positions match TRBD2. Here the CDR3 reads CASSQEGGAGHKTQYF. Here the CDR3 DNA reads TGCGCCAGCAGCCAAGAGGGAGGGGCAGGCCATAAGACCCAGTACTTC.